This T cell receptor beta chain was captured in a study of blood T cell repertoires in COVID-19. On the study more broadly: PBMCs, B-cell-depleted T cells, or T cells provided the cDNA or gDNA that made up the material.

In the authors' methods: Nucleated cell number was recorded as an estimate derived from reference gene primer amplification. The repertoire was sequenced with immunoSEQ multiplex PCR; TCRdb's copy has only in-frame clones and lacks some. The V and J calls and clone size were taken over from that table, and D and trimming were inferred from the DNA. The sample consists of 90,000 or so clones, over 80% of them appearing once. The CDR3 spans 14 residues. Trimming stripped 3 bases from V and 4 bases from J, with 11 bases between. Germline lookup yields CDR1 SNHLY and CDR2 FYNNEI. V is TRBV2 and J is TRBJ2-3, with D possibly TRBD1 on 5 matching bases. The material sequenced was peripheral blood. The receptor was isolated from a human donor with active COVID-19. The donor label of this sample is uncertain. The CDR3 DNA is TGTGCCAGCAGTGATGGCCAGGGTCCAGATACGCAGTATTTT. It codes for CASSDGQGPDTQYF.